This is a list of T cell receptor beta chains from one sample in a study of control samples from healthy donors and cancer patients. TCRdb's table, derived via immunoSEQ multiplex PCR, lists solely in-frame clones and lacks some. Of some 150,000 clones listed, 91% are singletons. The specimen was blood. Receptors originate from a young woman in good health. Both conserved end residues are part of each CDR3. A D gene is named only where the DNA matches it firmly. Size tells how often a clone was seen (once, few, many) or the class of an expanded clone, and some rows leave it out.

clone_size: NA; v_call: TRBV7-2; d_call: NA; cdr3_length: 15; j_call: TRBJ1-1; cdr3_aa: CASSLGNREVTEAFF; cdr3_nt: TGTGCCAGCAGCTTAGGCAACAGGGAGGTTACTGAAGCTTTCTTT
clone_size: NA; v_call: TRBV5-1; d_call: TRBD2; cdr3_length: 16; j_call: TRBJ2-3; cdr3_aa: CASRRLSGGTTDTQYF; cdr3_nt: TGCGCCAGCAGAAGACTAAGCGGGGGGACCACAGATACGCAGTATTTT
clone_size: NA; v_call: TRBV6-2/TRBV6-3; d_call: NA; cdr3_length: 13; j_call: TRBJ1-2; cdr3_aa: CASSYLTYYGYTF; cdr3_nt: TGTGCCAGCAGTTACCTGACGTACTATGGCTACACCTTC
clone_size: once; v_call: TRBV13; d_call: NA; cdr3_length: 14; j_call: TRBJ2-7; cdr3_aa: CASSLGGQAYEQYF; cdr3_nt: TGTGCCAGCAGCTTAGGGGGACAAGCCTACGAGCAGTACTTC
clone_size: NA; v_call: TRBV5-1; d_call: TRBD1; cdr3_length: 13; j_call: TRBJ1-2; cdr3_aa: CASSFDRGNGYTF; cdr3_nt: TGCGCCAGCAGCTTTGACAGGGGGAATGGCTACACCTTC
clone_size: NA; v_call: TRBV13; d_call: TRBD1; cdr3_length: 16; j_call: TRBJ1-2; cdr3_aa: CASSLSGGPFNYGYTF; cdr3_nt: TGTGCCAGCAGCTTATCAGGGGGCCCCTTTAACTATGGCTACACCTTC
clone_size: NA; v_call: TRBV27; d_call: NA; cdr3_length: 15; j_call: TRBJ1-1; cdr3_aa: CASSLLNDRNTEAFF; cdr3_nt: TGTGCCAGCAGTTTACTAAACGACAGGAACACTGAAGCTTTCTTT
clone_size: NA; v_call: TRBV12-2; d_call: NA; cdr3_length: 14; j_call: TRBJ1-2; cdr3_aa: CASRSNRIHYGYTF; cdr3_nt: TGTGCAAGTCGTTCGAACAGGATCCACTATGGCTACACCTTC
clone_size: NA; v_call: TRBV6-5; d_call: NA; cdr3_length: 12; j_call: TRBJ2-3; cdr3_aa: CASTGWTDTQYF; cdr3_nt: TGTGCCAGCACGGGGTGGACAGATACGCAGTATTTT
clone_size: NA; v_call: TRBV2; d_call: NA; cdr3_length: 14; j_call: TRBJ1-4; cdr3_aa: CASRTSATNEKLFF; cdr3_nt: TGTGCCAGCCGGACGTCTGCAACTAATGAAAAACTGTTTTTT
clone_size: NA; v_call: TRBV3-1/TRBV3-2; d_call: NA; cdr3_length: 13; j_call: TRBJ1-5; cdr3_aa: CASSPYSNQPQHF; cdr3_nt: TGTGCCAGCAGCCCTTATAGCAATCAGCCCCAGCATTTT
clone_size: NA; v_call: TRBV7-9; d_call: TRBD2; cdr3_length: 15; j_call: TRBJ2-1; cdr3_aa: CASSRLAGDSNEQFF; cdr3_nt: TGTGCCAGCAGCCGCCTAGCGGGGGATAGCAATGAGCAGTTCTTC
clone_size: NA; v_call: TRBV10-1; d_call: TRBD1; cdr3_length: 15; j_call: TRBJ2-5; cdr3_aa: CASRAGTGVGETQYF; cdr3_nt: TGCGCCAGCAGGGCCGGGACAGGGGTGGGGGAGACCCAGTACTTC
clone_size: NA; v_call: TRBV5-1; d_call: NA; cdr3_length: 13; j_call: TRBJ1-1; cdr3_aa: CASSTQGNTEAFF; cdr3_nt: TGCGCCAGCAGCACCCAGGGGAACACTGAAGCTTTCTTT
clone_size: once; v_call: TRBV3-1/TRBV3-2; d_call: TRBD2; cdr3_length: 13; j_call: TRBJ2-3; cdr3_aa: CASSQASGNTQYF; cdr3_nt: TGTGCCAGCAGCCAAGCTAGCGGGAATACGCAGTATTTT
clone_size: NA; v_call: TRBV3-1/TRBV3-2; d_call: NA; cdr3_length: 12; j_call: TRBJ2-3; cdr3_aa: CASSPSTDTQYF; cdr3_nt: TGTGCCAGCAGCCCCAGCACAGATACGCAGTATTTT
clone_size: few; v_call: TRBV29-1; d_call: TRBD1; cdr3_length: 13; j_call: TRBJ1-3; cdr3_aa: CSAGTGSGNTIYF; cdr3_nt: TGCAGCGCCGGGACAGGCTCTGGAAACACCATATATTTT
clone_size: NA; v_call: TRBV4-1; d_call: NA; cdr3_length: 14; j_call: TRBJ1-4; cdr3_aa: CASSQAARVEKLFF; cdr3_nt: TGCGCCAGCAGCCAAGCAGCGAGGGTAGAAAAACTGTTTTTT
clone_size: NA; v_call: TRBV12-5; d_call: TRBD2; cdr3_length: 18; j_call: TRBJ2-1; cdr3_aa: CASGAGTSGGYGGNEQFF; cdr3_nt: TGTGCTAGTGGGGCCGGGACTAGCGGGGGGTATGGTGGCAATGAGCAGTTCTTC
clone_size: NA; v_call: TRBV6-1; d_call: NA; cdr3_length: 12; j_call: TRBJ2-7; cdr3_aa: CASSEWSYEQYF; cdr3_nt: TGTGCCAGCAGTGAGTGGTCCTACGAGCAGTACTTC
clone_size: NA; v_call: TRBV7-3; d_call: TRBD1; cdr3_length: 17; j_call: TRBJ2-3; cdr3_aa: CASSLTSGGASRDTQYF; cdr3_nt: TGTGCCAGCAGCTTAACGTCAGGGGGCGCCTCCAGAGATACGCAGTATTTT
clone_size: NA; v_call: TRBV24-1; d_call: TRBD2; cdr3_length: 17; j_call: TRBJ2-1; cdr3_aa: CATSDRTSGNSYNEQFF; cdr3_nt: TGTGCCACCAGTGATAGGACTAGCGGGAACTCCTACAATGAGCAGTTCTTC
clone_size: NA; v_call: TRBV5-6; d_call: TRBD1; cdr3_length: 16; j_call: TRBJ1-5; cdr3_aa: CASSLGQGAGNQPQHF; cdr3_nt: TGTGCCAGCAGCTTGGGACAGGGCGCAGGCAATCAGCCCCAGCATTTT
clone_size: NA; v_call: TRBV14; d_call: NA; cdr3_length: 15; j_call: TRBJ1-4; cdr3_aa: CASSQGWQGNEKLFF; cdr3_nt: TGTGCCAGCAGCCAAGGTTGGCAGGGGAATGAAAAACTGTTTTTT
clone_size: NA; v_call: TRBV18; d_call: NA; cdr3_length: 13; j_call: TRBJ1-2; cdr3_aa: CASSPSNTGGYTF; cdr3_nt: TGTGCCAGCTCACCATCCAATACGGGTGGCTACACCTTC
clone_size: NA; v_call: TRBV4-3; d_call: TRBD1; cdr3_length: 14; j_call: TRBJ1-2; cdr3_aa: CASSQVQGARGYTF; cdr3_nt: TGCGCCAGCAGCCAAGTCCAGGGGGCGCGGGGCTACACCTTC